The 3 T cell receptor beta chains in this list originate from one sample, sequenced in a study of Ad26.COV2.S vaccination and SARS-CoV-2 variants. Treatment: some 20 received Ad26.COV2.S at low or high dose, single or two shots; 5 received placebo; per-sample allocation not given. Sampling took place 63 days after the first vaccine or placebo injection. TCRdb's copy holds only in-frame clones and misses some; the assay was immunoSEQ multiplex PCR. The sample holds around 320,000 clones; 85% are singletons and the top ten take under 2.5%. Here the sequenced sample was peripheral blood, taken in a trial of Ad26.COV2.S vaccine versus placebo. These receptors originate from a person aged 18-60 years who received the Ad26.COV2.S COVID-19 vaccine or a placebo.

This chain connects TRBV6-5 to TRBJ2-7; 8 bases align to TRBD2. The germline V gene has CDR1 MNHEY and CDR2 SVGAGI. This CDR3 spans 15 amino acids. The V gene end was trimmed by 9 bases and the J gene end by 1 base; junction bases not matched to a gene: 11. DNA of the CDR3: TGTGCCAGTTTCAGTCCTGCGGGGGGTTCCTACGAGCAGTACTTC. Its protein product is CASFSPAGGSYEQYF.

V usage is TRBV18 and J usage is TRBJ1-3, with D perhaps TRBD1 (5 bases). CDR1 KGHSH and CDR2 LQKENI come from the germline V gene. This CDR3 is 13 amino acids long. Trimming stripped 5 bases from V and 0 bases from J, with 5 bases between. As DNA, the CDR3 is TGTGCCAGCTCAGGGACCTCTGGAAACACCATATATTTT. Translating gives CASSGTSGNTIYF.

The V call is TRBV5-1, the J call TRBJ1-1; a weak D match, TRBD1 (5 bases). CDR3 length equals 16 residues. The V gene lost 1 base and the J gene lost 4 bases, with 17 bases spanning the gap. CDR1 and CDR2 (germline): SGHRS, YFSETQ. The CDR3 here is CASSLPERGRGTEAFF. The CDR3 DNA reads TGCGCCAGCAGCTTGCCTGAAAGGGGCCGGGGCACTGAAGCTTTCTTT.